The 3 T cell receptor beta chains in this list originate from one sample, sequenced in a study of T cell responses to AZD1222 COVID-19 vaccine (dated by TCRdb to the early 2020s). Reading the label with the study, this specimen's time point is: about 28 days (+/-7) after the second vaccine dose. The method behind the library was the immunoSEQ multiplex PCR assay. TCRdb stores this immuneACCESS table with in-frame sequences only. Part of the clones is absent; in the studies checked, under half of the shortfall reflects unresolved V genes, and no reason is known for the rest. The sample contains 50,000 to 55,000 clones, over 80% of them found a single time. The top ten clonotypes cover less than 3.5% of the sample. Source: peripheral blood, taken 28 days after the second AZD1222 dose. These receptor sequences come from an adult who received the AZD1222 COVID-19 vaccine.

This clone was detected only once. The J gene is TRBJ2-6, the V gene TRBV28; D gene unclear. The CDR3 has 16 amino acids. Germline loops: CDR1 MDHEN, CDR2 SYDVKM. V lost 3 bases and J lost 0, with 9 bases in between. The DNA for the CDR3 is TGTGCCAGCAGTTTGATCACGGGCTCTGGGGCCAACGTCCTGACTTTC. It is translated as CASSLITGSGANVLTF.

V is TRBV5-4 and J is TRBJ1-1; 8 nucleotides line up with TRBD1. Germline assignment: CDR1 SGHNT and CDR2 YYREEE (reference sequence). After removal of 2 bases from V and 2 bases from J, the junction contained 5 bases not matched to a gene. CDR3 length: 15 amino acids. This chain's CDR3 is CASSFGTGPNTEAFF. The CDR3 DNA sequence: TGTGCCAGCAGCTTCGGGACAGGACCCAACACTGAAGCTTTCTTT.

The chain links TRBV6-5 to TRBJ2-7; 7 bases are a match to TRBD2. With 4 bases clipped from V and 4 bases from J, the junction kept 4 bases outside the gene matches. The V gene's germline CDR1 is MNHEY and CDR2 SVGAGI. This CDR3 is built from 13 residues. In nucleotides, the CDR3 is TGTGCCAGCAGTTTCCCCGGGGGGTACGAGCAGTACTTC. This sequence encodes CASSFPGGYEQYF.